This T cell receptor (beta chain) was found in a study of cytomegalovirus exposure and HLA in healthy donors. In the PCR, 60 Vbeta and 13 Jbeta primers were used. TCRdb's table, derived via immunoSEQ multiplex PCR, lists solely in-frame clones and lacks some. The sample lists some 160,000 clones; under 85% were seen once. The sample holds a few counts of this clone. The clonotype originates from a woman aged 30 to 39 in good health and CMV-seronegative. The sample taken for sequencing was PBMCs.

Here the CDR3 reads CASNDRGPDEAFF. CDR3 sequence (DNA): TGCGCCAGCAACGACAGGGGGCCCGACGAAGCTTTCTTT. V usage is TRBV4-1 and J usage is TRBJ1-1, with 10 bases lining up with TRBD1. The junction had 7 bases not matched to a gene; V was cut back by 7 bases and J by 8 bases. The length of the CDR3 is 13 residues. CDR1 and CDR2 from the germline V gene are MGHRA and YSYEKL.